The 12 T cell receptor beta chains given below trace back to one sample, sequenced in a study of blood T cell repertoires in COVID-19 (dated by TCRdb to the early 2020s). Libraries were prepared through the immunoSEQ multiplex PCR assay. In its TCRdb copy, this immuneACCESS table keeps in-frame sequences only and misses some clones. Where compared with another copy, unresolved V genes explain less than half of these, and the others have no known cause. Counted in this sample were some 100,000 clones; around nine tenths of them appeared once. The ten largest clones capture 10% of the sample. Sample: peripheral blood. The receptors were sampled from a man aged 50 or older with acute or convalescent COVID-19.

The CDR3 DNA is TGTGCCAGCAGCGTCGGGACTGCCGTTATGGGTGAGCAGTTCTTC. As protein: CASSVGTAVMGEQFF. The chain uses TRBV5-4 and TRBJ2-1; tentatively, D is TRBD2 (6 bases). Germline V gene lookup returns CDR1 SGHNT and CDR2 YYREEE (reference sequence). The CDR3 spans 15 residues. Trimming shortened V by 4 bases and J by 9 bases, and 20 bases separated the two germline ends.

The chain links TRBV5-4 to TRBJ1-1; TRBD1 is a possible D gene (5 bases). The ends were cut back, 1 base at V and 3 bases at J, with 10 bases in the middle. Germline CDR1 is SGHNT and CDR2 is YYREEE (reference sequence). The CDR3 is made up of 14 amino acids. The CDR3, as DNA: TGTGCCAGCAGCTTGAGGGGAGGGGACACTGAAGCTTTCTTT. Translated, it gives CASSLRGGDTEAFF.

The chain is built from TRBV5-6 and TRBJ1-2, with 8 bases matching TRBD1. The J segment lost 5 bases and the V segment lost 4 bases, leaving 13 bases of the junction unmatched. Germline V gene lookup returns CDR1 SGHDT and CDR2 YYEEEE. CDR3 size: 16 residues. The chain's CDR3 is CASSGGTGRSQYGYTF. DNA of the CDR3: TGTGCCAGCAGCGGAGGGACAGGTCGTTCTCAGTATGGCTACACCTTC.

V is TRBV21-1 and J is TRBJ2-3; the D call TRBD2 from the table was never checked on the DNA. TRBV21-1 is a documented pseudogene. The CDR3 sequence is 18 residues long. CDR3 nucleotide sequence: TGTGCCAGCAGCAAAGGGACTAGCGGGAGGGAGGTTGCAGATACGCAGTATTTT. Translation gives CASSKGTSGREVADTQYF.

This clone has only a few counts. The rearrangement links TRBV5-6 to TRBJ1-2, with 8 bases identical to TRBD1. This CDR3 is 15 amino acids long. Germline trimming cut 3 bases from V and 4 bases from J; bases unmatched to any gene: 8. The V gene's germline CDR1 is SGHDT and CDR2 YYEEEE. CDR3 protein: CASSSRTGISYGYTF. The CDR3 DNA reads TGTGCCAGCAGCTCGAGGACAGGGATCTCCTATGGCTACACCTTC.

The chain recombines TRBV7-3 with TRBJ1-1; tentative D call: TRBD1 (6 bases). This CDR3 has 14 amino acids. V dropped 1 base and J dropped 5 bases, with 11 bases sitting between them. Looked up from germline, CDR1 is SGHTA and CDR2 is FQGTGA. CDR3 loop: CASSLIGQGTEAFF. In DNA, the CDR3 is TGTGCCAGCAGCTTAATTGGGCAGGGGACTGAAGCTTTCTTT.

The chain carries TRBV7-3 and TRBJ2-2; D is unresolved. The germline V and J ends were trimmed by 5 bases and 5 bases, with 15 bases remaining between them. The CDR3 is 15 amino acids. CDR1 SGHTA and CDR2 FQGTGA come from the germline V gene. The CDR3 loop reads CASSLTHERTGELFF. DNA of the CDR3: TGTGCCAGCAGCCTCACGCACGAGAGAACCGGGGAGCTGTTTTTT.

CDR3 residues: CASSLSLAGAGELFF. CDR3 coding DNA: TGTGCCAGCAGCTTAAGTCTAGCGGGAGCCGGGGAGCTGTTTTTT. V usage is TRBV7-9 and J usage is TRBJ2-2; 10 nucleotides align to TRBD2. The CDR3 consists of 15 residues. Germline V gives CDR1 SEHNR, CDR2 FQNEAQ (reference sequence). After removal of 2 bases from V and 6 bases from J, the junction contained 3 bases not matched to a gene.

The V call is TRBV11-2, the J call TRBJ2-1, with D tentatively TRBD2 (5 bases). This CDR3 comprises 14 residues. CDR1 and CDR2 from the germline V gene are SGHAT and FQNNGV. Trimming cost V 2 bases and J 6 bases, with 11 bases left between them. CDR3 sequence (DNA): TGTGCCAGCAGCTTACAACTAGTGGGCAATGAGCAGTTCTTC. This encodes CASSLQLVGNEQFF.

This clone was seen once. The chain has TRBV7-9 and TRBJ2-7, with TRBD1 matching 7 bases. After removal of 4 bases from V and 4 bases from J, the junction contained 4 bases not matched to a gene. The CDR3 has 13 amino acids. Per germline, CDR1 SEHNR and CDR2 FQNEAQ (reference sequence). CDR3 residues: CASSSGQKYEQYF. The CDR3 DNA reads TGTGCCAGCAGCTCGGGACAGAAATACGAGCAGTACTTC.

This chain joins TRBV19 and TRBJ2-5, with a tentative D call TRBD2 (6 bases). Germline CDR1 reads LNHDA; CDR2 reads SQIVND (reference sequence). The CDR3 covers 16 residues. The V end lost 5 bases, the J end lost 5 bases, and 21 bases lay between the germline ends. Here the CDR3 reads CASSHPAGGSGETQYF. The CDR3 nucleotides read TGTGCCAGTAGTCACCCCGCCGGGGGATCTGGGGAGACCCAGTACTTC.

The V call is TRBV2, the J call TRBJ1-1; tentatively, D is TRBD1 (6 bases). Germline loops: CDR1 SNHLY, CDR2 FYNNEI. V lost 7 bases to trimming and J lost 1 base, with 13 bases between them. This CDR3 has 14 amino acids. The CDR3: CASKAGERNTEAFF. The CDR3 bases are TGTGCCAGCAAGGCAGGGGAACGGAACACTGAAGCTTTCTTT.